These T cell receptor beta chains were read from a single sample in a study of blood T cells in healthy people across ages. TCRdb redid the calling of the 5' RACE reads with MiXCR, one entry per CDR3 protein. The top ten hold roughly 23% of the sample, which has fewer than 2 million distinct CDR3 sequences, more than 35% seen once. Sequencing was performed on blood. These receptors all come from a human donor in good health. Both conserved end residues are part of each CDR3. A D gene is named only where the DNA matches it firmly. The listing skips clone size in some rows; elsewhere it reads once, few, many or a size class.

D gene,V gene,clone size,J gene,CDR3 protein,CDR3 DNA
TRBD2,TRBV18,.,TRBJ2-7,CASSPAGGPGTSYEQYF,TGTGCCAGCTCACCAGCGGGGGGTCCAGGCACCTCCTACGAGCAGTACTTC
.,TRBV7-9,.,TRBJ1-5,CASSATEGTPDSNQPQHF,TGTGCCAGCAGCGCTACTGAAGGGACACCCGATAGCAATCAGCCCCAGCATTTT
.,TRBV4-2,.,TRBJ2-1,CASRPHPDSYNGQFF,TGTGCCAGCAGGCCCCACCCGGACAGTTACAATGGGCAGTTCTTC
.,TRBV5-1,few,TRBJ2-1,CASSILSTGDEQFF,TGCGCCAGCAGCATTCTTTCGACGGGCGATGAGCAGTTCTTC
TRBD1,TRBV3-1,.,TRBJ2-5,CASSQETGEETQYF,TGTGCCAGCAGCCAAGAAACAGGGGAAGAGACCCAGTACTTC
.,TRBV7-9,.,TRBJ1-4,CASSSYSFLNEKLFF,TGTGCCAGCAGCTCATACAGCTTTCTTAATGAAAAACTGTTTTTT
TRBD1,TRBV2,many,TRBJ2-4,CASSEITTGMEYF,TGTGCCAGCAGTGAGATAACGACAGGGATGGAGTACTTC
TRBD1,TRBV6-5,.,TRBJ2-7,CASSPHLDRGSCEQYF,TGTGCCAGCAGTCCACACCTCGACAGGGGAAGCTGCGAGCAGTACTTC
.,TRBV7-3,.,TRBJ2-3,CASSFNPTSGGDTQYF,TGTGCCAGCAGCTTCAACCCGACCAGTGGGGGAGATACGCAGTATTTT
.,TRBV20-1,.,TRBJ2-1,CSVSQAQVEQFF,TGCAGTGTTTCACAGGCTCAGGTTGAGCAGTTCTTC
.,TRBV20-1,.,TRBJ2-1,CSASSTGDWNEQFF,TGCAGTGCTAGTTCTACAGGGGACTGGAATGAGCAGTTCTTC
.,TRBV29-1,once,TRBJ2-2,CSASYRGGTGELFF,TGCAGCGCCTCATACAGGGGAGGGACCGGGGAGCTGTTTTTT
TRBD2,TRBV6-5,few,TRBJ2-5,CASSESGDRETQYF,TGTGCCAGCAGCGAGAGCGGGGATCGGGAGACCCAGTACTTC
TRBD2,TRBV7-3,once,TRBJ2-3,CASSLTSGGDYTQYF,TGTGCCAGCAGCTTAACCAGCGGGGGGGATTATACGCAGTATTTT
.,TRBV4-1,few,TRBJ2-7,CASSHLQGSYEQYF,TGCGCCAGCAGCCATTTACAGGGCTCCTACGAGCAGTACTTC
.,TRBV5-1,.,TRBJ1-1,CASSLEGPTRFTEAFF,TGCGCCAGCAGCTTGGAAGGGCCAACTAGGTTCACTGAAGCTTTCTTT
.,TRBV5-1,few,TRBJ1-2,CASSLEWGRNYGYTF,TGCGCCAGCAGCTTGGAATGGGGGAGGAACTATGGCTACACCTTC
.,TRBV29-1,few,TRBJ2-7,CSVKIQGYEQYF,TGCAGCGTAAAGATCCAGGGCTACGAGCAGTACTTC
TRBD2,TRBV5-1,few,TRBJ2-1,CASARDYPNEQFF,TGCGCCAGCGCCCGGGACTATCCGAATGAGCAGTTCTTC
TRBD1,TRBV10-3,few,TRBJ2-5,CAISESVTGERETQYF,TGTGCCATCAGTGAGTCGGTAACAGGGGAGAGAGAGACCCAGTACTTC
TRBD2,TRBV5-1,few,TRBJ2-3,CASSLVVAGDTDTQYF,TGCGCCAGCAGCTTGGTTGTAGCGGGGGACACAGATACGCAGTATTTT
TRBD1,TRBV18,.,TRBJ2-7,CASSPLGQGTQEQYF,TGTGCCAGCTCACCGTTAGGACAGGGGACGCAAGAGCAGTACTTC
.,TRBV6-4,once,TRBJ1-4,CASSDRPGRGYNEKLFF,TGTGCCAGCAGTGACCGTCCGGGACGGGGCTACAATGAAAAACTGTTTTTT
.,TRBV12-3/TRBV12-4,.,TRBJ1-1,CASSLVGSQAFF,TGTGCCAGCAGTTTGGTGGGCAGCCAAGCTTTCTTT
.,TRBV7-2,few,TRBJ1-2,CASSLRASVYGYTF,TGTGCCAGCAGCTTACGCGCGTCTGTCTATGGCTACACCTTC
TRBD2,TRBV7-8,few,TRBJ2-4,CASSLEGLAGGVRNIQYF,TGTGCCAGCAGCTTAGAGGGACTAGCGGGGGGAGTAAGGAACATTCAGTACTTC
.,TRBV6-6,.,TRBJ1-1,CASLPGETEAFF,TGTGCCAGCCTTCCGGGTGAGACTGAAGCTTTCTTT
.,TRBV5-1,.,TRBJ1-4,CASSPEYTRATNEKLFF,TGCGCCAGCAGCCCGGAATACACACGTGCAACTAATGAAAAACTGTTTTTT
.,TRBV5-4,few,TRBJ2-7,CASSFRLDTYEQYF,TGTGCCAGCAGCTTTAGACTCGATACCTACGAGCAGTACTTC
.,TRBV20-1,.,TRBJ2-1,CSAPGGGNEQFF,TGCAGTGCACCCGGTGGGGGGAATGAGCAGTTCTTC
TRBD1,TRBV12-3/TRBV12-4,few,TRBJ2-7,CASSSTGTGNHGQYF,TGTGCCAGCAGTTCTACCGGGACAGGGAACCACGGGCAGTACTTC
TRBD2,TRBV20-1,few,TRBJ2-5,CSARVFGTSGGPGETQYF,TGCAGTGCTAGGGTATTCGGGACTAGCGGGGGGCCAGGAGAGACCCAGTACTTC
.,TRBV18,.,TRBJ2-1,CASSPSMGLNYEQFF,TGTGCCAGCTCGCCGTCCATGGGACTTAACTACGAGCAGTTCTTC
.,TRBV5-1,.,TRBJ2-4,CASSPDPGRGQKNIQYF,TGCGCCAGCAGCCCCGATCCCGGACGAGGACAAAAAAACATTCAGTACTTC
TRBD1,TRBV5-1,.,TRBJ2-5,CASSPGQGNLKTQYF,TGCGCCAGCAGCCCGGGACAGGGTAATTTAAAGACCCAGTACTTC
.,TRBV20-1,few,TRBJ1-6,CSARNRDLYNSPLHF,TGCAGTGCTAGAAACCGGGATCTCTATAATTCACCCCTCCACTTT
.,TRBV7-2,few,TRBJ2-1,CASSLYSVNEQFF,TGTGCCAGCAGCTTATACTCTGTGAATGAGCAGTTCTTC
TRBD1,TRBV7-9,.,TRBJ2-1,CASSRKDRGISYNEQFF,TGTGCCAGCAGCCGAAAGGACAGGGGTATTTCCTACAATGAGCAGTTCTTC
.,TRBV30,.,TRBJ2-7,CAWSEGGGLREQYF,TGTGCCTGGAGTGAGGGGGGGGGGCTGAGAGAGCAGTACTTC
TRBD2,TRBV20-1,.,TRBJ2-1,CSARRKSGGAYNEQFF,TGCAGTGCTAGAAGGAAGAGCGGGGGGGCCTACAATGAGCAGTTCTTC
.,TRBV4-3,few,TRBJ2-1,CASSQDSGMSAYNEQFF,TGCGCCAGCAGCCAAGATTCGGGTATGAGCGCCTACAATGAGCAGTTCTTC
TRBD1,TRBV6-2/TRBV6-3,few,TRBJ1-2,CASSRPGQTYGYTF,TGTGCCAGCAGTAGACCGGGACAGACCTATGGCTACACCTTC
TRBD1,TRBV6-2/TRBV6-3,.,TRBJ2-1,CASTSGQGRNNEQFF,TGTGCCAGCACCTCCGGACAGGGTAGAAACAATGAGCAGTTCTTC
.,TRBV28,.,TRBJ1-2,CASSSGGVDTF,TGTGCCAGCAGTTCAGGAGGAGTCGACACCTTC
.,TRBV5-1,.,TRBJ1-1,CASSLVLGSPGTEAFF,TGCGCCAGCAGCTTGGTCCTAGGGTCGCCGGGGACTGAAGCTTTCTTT
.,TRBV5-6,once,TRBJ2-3,CASSLAAGLDTQYF,TGTGCCAGCAGCTTGGCTGCAGGGTTGGATACGCAGTATTTT
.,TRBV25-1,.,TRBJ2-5,CASGLRGVETQYF,TGTGCCAGCGGACTCAGGGGGGTAGAGACCCAGTACTTC
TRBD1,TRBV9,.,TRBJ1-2,CASSVGAGGRGYGYTF,TGTGCCAGCAGCGTAGGGGCAGGGGGCAGAGGGTATGGCTACACCTTC
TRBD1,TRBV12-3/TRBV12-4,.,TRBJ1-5,CATRGGINQPQHF,TGTGCCACCAGAGGGGGCATCAATCAGCCCCAGCATTTT
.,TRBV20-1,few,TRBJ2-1,CSAKAYRGPLYNAQFF,TGCAGTGCTAAGGCTTATCGGGGGCCCTTATACAATGCGCAGTTCTTC
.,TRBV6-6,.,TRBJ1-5,CASSSRFSYSNQPQHF,TGTGCCAGCAGTTCCCGCTTTTCCTATAGCAATCAGCCCCAGCATTTT
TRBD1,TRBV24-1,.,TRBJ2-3,CATSEWDRGHGDTQYF,TGTGCCACCAGTGAATGGGACAGGGGGCATGGAGATACGCAGTATTTT
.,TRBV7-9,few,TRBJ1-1,CASSFSRAPNTEAFF,TGTGCCAGCAGCTTTAGCCGGGCTCCCAACACTGAAGCTTTCTTT
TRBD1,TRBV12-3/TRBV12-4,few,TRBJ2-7,CASSRQGLSEQYF,TGTGCCAGCAGTCGACAGGGGTTATCCGAGCAGTACTTC